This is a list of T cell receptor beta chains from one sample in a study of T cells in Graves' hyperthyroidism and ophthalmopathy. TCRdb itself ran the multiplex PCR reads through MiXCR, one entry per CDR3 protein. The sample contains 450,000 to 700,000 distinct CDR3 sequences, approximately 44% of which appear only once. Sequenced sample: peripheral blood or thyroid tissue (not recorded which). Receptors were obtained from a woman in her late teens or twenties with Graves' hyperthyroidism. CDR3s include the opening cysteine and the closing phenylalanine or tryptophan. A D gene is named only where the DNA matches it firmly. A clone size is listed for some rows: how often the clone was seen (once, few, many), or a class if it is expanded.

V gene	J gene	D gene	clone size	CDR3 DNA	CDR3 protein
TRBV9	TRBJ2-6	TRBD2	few	TGTGCCAGCAGCGTAGAAGTTGGGGAGGGCTCTGGGGCCAACGTCCTGACTTTC	CASSVEVGEGSGANVLTF
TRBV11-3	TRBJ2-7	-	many	TGTGCCAGCAGCCGCCCGGAAACCGAGGCTTACGAGCAGTACTTC	CASSRPETEAYEQYF
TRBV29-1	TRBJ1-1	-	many	TGCAGCGTTGAAGACCCTAACGTGGGGTACACTGAAGCTTTCTTT	CSVEDPNVGYTEAFF
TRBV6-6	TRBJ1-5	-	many	TGTGCCAGCAGTGACACAGGGATCGGTCAGCCCCAGCATTTT	CASSDTGIGQPQHF
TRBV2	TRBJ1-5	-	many	TGTGCCAGCAGGGCCATAAGTGGGGGCAATCAGCCCCAGCATTTT	CASRAISGGNQPQHF
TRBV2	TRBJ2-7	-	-	TGTGCCAGCAGTGAAGGGCCGAACTCCTACAATGAGCAGTACTTC	CASSEGPNSYNEQYF
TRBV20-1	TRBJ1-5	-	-	TGCAGTGCTAGGGACAGTCGGGGGGCTGGTCAGCCCCAGCATTTT	CSARDSRGAGQPQHF
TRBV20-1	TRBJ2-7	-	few	TGCAGTGCTGCCCCCCTGGGGGACTTCTCCTACGAGCAGTACTTC	CSAAPLGDFSYEQYF
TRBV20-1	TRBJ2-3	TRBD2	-	TGCAGTGCTAGGGGGACTAGCGGGAGTTTGAATACGCAGTATTTT	CSARGTSGSLNTQYF
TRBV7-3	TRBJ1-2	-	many	TGTGCCAGCAGCCCACGTCCGGCGGGGGGGGGCTATGGCTACACCTTC	CASSPRPAGGGYGYTF
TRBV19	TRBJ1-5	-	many	TGTGCCAGTAGTCCAACAGGCAATCAGCCCCAGCATTTT	CASSPTGNQPQHF
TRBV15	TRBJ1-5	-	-	TGTGCCACCAGCAGGTGGGGGAGCCAGCCCCAGCATTTT	CATSRWGSQPQHF
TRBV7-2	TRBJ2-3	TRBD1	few	TGTGCCAGCAGGAGTGACAGGGGAGTTGGAACAGATACGCAGTATTTT	CASRSDRGVGTDTQYF
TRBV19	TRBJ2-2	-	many	TGTGCCAGTAGCGATTTCACCGGGGAGCTGTTTTTT	CASSDFTGELFF
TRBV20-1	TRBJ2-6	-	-	TGCAGTGGCATCAACTCTGGGGCCAACGTCCTGACTTTC	CSGINSGANVLTF
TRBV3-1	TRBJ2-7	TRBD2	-	TGTGCCAGCAGCCAAGCTCTAGCGGGAACTGGTTACGAGCAGTACTTC	CASSQALAGTGYEQYF
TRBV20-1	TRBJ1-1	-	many	TGCAGTGCTAGCCCTCAAATAGACACTGAAGCTTTCTTT	CSASPQIDTEAFF
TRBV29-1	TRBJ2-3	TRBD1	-	TGCAGCGCCCGCCGGGACAGGGTGGACACAGATACGCAGTATTTT	CSARRDRVDTDTQYF
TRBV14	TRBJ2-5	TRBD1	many	TGTGCCAGCAGCCAAGATTTAGGGACAGGGGTCCCCCAAGAGACCCAGTACTTC	CASSQDLGTGVPQETQYF
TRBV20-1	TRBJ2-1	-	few	TGCAGTGCTAGAGATAGTGGCCAGAGCAATGAGCAGTTCTTC	CSARDSGQSNEQFF
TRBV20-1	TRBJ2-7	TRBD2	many	TGCAGTGCTAGGGACACTAGCGGGGCCTACGAGCAGTACTTC	CSARDTSGAYEQYF
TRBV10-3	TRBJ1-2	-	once	TGTGCCATCAGTGAGGGGAGGGGGATCTATGGCTACACCTTC	CAISEGRGIYGYTF
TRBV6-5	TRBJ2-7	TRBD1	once	TGTGCCAGCAGTTCGCCCACGAAGGGGGCGGTGGAGCAGTACTTC	CASSSPTKGAVEQYF
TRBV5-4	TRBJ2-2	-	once	TGTGCCAGCAGCTTGTTGGGACCAGAGGCCGGGGAGCTGTTTTTT	CASSLLGPEAGELFF
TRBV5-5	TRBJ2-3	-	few	TGTGCCAGCAGCCCAAGGGACCGTACCAACCCAGATACGCAGTATTTT	CASSPRDRTNPDTQYF
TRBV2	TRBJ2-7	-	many	TGTGCCGGGGGCGAAGGGGACTACGAGCAGTACTTC	CAGGEGDYEQYF
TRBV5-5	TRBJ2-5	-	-	TGTGCCAGCAGCTTAGAGTTTAGCGCGGGGACCCAGTACTTC	CASSLEFSAGTQYF
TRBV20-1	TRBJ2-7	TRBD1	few	TGCAGTGCTAAGGGGAAAGGGGGCTTCAATGAGCAGTACTTC	CSAKGKGGFNEQYF
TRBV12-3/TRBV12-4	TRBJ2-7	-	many	TGTGCCAGCAGTTTTAGCAATTTCGACAGGTCCTACGAGCAGTACTTC	CASSFSNFDRSYEQYF
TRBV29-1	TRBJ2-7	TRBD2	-	TGCAGCCAAGTCGCTAGCGGGAGATCACAGTACTTC	CSQVASGRSQYF
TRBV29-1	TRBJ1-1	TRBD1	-	TGCAGCGTTGAATTCGGGACAGGCTTGACTTTCTTT	CSVEFGTGLTFF
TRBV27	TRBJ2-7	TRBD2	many	TGTGCCAGCAGTCTAGTTAAGCGGGAGCTGTACTTC	CASSLVKRELYF
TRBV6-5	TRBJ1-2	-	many	TGTGCCAGCAGTAGGGACAACCGAGGCTACACCTTC	CASSRDNRGYTF
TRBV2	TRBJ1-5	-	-	TGTGCCAGCAGTGAAGCGGGGCTCGGGCCTAGCCAGCCCCAGCATTTT	CASSEAGLGPSQPQHF
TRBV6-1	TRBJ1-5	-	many	TGTGCCAGCAGTGGGCGGGCGGGCAATCAGCCCCAGCATTTT	CASSGRAGNQPQHF
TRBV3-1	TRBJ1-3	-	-	TGTGCCAGCAGCGACAGCGTAAGCTCTGGAAACACCATATATTTT	CASSDSVSSGNTIYF
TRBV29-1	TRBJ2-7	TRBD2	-	TGCAGCAGTCCGCCGGGACTAGCCTACTACGAGCAGTACTTC	CSSPPGLAYYEQYF
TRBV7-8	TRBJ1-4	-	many	TGTGCCAGCAGCTTAGCGGGGCCAGGGGAAAAACTGTTTTTT	CASSLAGPGEKLFF
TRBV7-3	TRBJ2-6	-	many	TGTGCCAGCAGCTTAGACGGCTCTGGGGCCAACGTCCTGACTTTC	CASSLDGSGANVLTF
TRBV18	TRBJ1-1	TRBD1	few	TGTGCCAGCTCACCCGACAGGGGGCTAACTGAAGCTTTCTTT	CASSPDRGLTEAFF
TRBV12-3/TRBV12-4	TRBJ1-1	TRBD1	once	TGTGCCAGCAGTGACTCCGGGCTACAGGGGCATAATGAAGCTTTCTTT	CASSDSGLQGHNEAFF
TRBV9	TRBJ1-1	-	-	TGTGCCAGCAGCGAAGACGGCTATAGCACTGAAGCTTTCTTT	CASSEDGYSTEAFF
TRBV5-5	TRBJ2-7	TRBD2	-	TGTGCCAGCAGCTTGTATCCCGGGGCGGGACTACAGTACGAGCAGTACTTC	CASSLYPGAGLQYEQYF
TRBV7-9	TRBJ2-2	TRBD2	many	TGTGCCAGCAGCGGGACTAGCGGGGGAAAGACCGGGGAGCTGTTTTTT	CASSGTSGGKTGELFF
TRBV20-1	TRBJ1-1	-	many	TGCAGTGCTAGGGACAACCTGGATCCTGAAGCTTTCTTT	CSARDNLDPEAFF
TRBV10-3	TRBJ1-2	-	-	TGTGCCACCGACGGCTATGGCTACACCTTC	CATDGYGYTF
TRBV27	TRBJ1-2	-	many	TGTGCCAGCGCGACGTCGGACTATGGCTACACCTTC	CASATSDYGYTF
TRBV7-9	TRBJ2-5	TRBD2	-	TGTGCCAGCAGCACCCCCCTTCTAGCGGGTATTCAAGAGACCCAGTACTTC	CASSTPLLAGIQETQYF
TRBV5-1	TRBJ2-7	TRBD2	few	TGCGCCAGCAGCCTAAATAGCGGGAGTTGGTCTAACGAGCAGTACTTC	CASSLNSGSWSNEQYF
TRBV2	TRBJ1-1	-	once	TGTGCCAGCAGTTCCTCCATGGAGAATGAAGCTTTCTTT	CASSSSMENEAFF
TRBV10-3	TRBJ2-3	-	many	TGTGCCATCAAAGGCGACAGCACAGATACGCAGTATTTT	CAIKGDSTDTQYF
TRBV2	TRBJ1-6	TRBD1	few	TGTGCCAGCAGGGGCGGTACAGGGGTTACTTCACCCCTCCACTTT	CASRGGTGVTSPLHF
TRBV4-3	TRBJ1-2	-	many	TGCGCCAGCAGCCAAGATTCACTTAACTATGGCTACACCTTC	CASSQDSLNYGYTF
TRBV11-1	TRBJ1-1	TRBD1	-	TGTGCCAGCAGCTTGGCGGGACAGGGGGGTGACACTGAAGCTTTCTTT	CASSLAGQGGDTEAFF